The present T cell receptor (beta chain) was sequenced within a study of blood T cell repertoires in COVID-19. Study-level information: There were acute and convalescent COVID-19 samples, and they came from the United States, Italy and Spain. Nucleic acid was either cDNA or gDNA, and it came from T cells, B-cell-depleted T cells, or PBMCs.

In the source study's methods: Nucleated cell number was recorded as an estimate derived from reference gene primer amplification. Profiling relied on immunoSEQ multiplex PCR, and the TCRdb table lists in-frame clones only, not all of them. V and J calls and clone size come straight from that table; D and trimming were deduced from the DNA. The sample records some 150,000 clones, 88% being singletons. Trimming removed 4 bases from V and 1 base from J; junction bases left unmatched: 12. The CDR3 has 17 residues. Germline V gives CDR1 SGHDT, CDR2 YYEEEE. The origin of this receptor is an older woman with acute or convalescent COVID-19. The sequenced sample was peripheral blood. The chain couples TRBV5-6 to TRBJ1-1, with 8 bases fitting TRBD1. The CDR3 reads CASSRMDRVEENTEAFF. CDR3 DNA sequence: TGTGCCAGCAGCCGGATGGACAGGGTTGAGGAGAACACTGAAGCTTTCTTT.